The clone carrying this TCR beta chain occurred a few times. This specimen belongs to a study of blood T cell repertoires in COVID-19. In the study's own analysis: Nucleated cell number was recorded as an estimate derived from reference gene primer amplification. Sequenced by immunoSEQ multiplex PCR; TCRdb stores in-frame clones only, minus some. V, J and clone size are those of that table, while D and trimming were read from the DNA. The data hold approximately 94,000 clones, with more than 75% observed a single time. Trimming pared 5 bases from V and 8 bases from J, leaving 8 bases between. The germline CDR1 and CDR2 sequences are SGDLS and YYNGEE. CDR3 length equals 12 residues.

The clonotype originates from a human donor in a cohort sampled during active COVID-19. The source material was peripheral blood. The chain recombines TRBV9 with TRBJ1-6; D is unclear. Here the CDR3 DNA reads TGTGCCAGCAGTGGGGAGTATTCACCCCTCCACTTT. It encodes CASSGEYSPLHF.